The text below deals with one T cell receptor beta chain. Its matching antigen is unknown. The data belong to a study of CD4 T cells in relation to SARS-CoV-2 and coronaviruses. As for the study in general: ViraFEST: roughly ten-day antigen culture of PBMCs, then TCR beta CDR3 sequencing. The restricting HLA molecule for shared crossreactive spike epitopes was mapped.

Broader study findings: Crossreactive clones expanded significantly less to SARS-CoV-2 than monoreactive clones.

Some clones are missing from TCRdb's copy, which holds only in-frame ones; the method was immunoSEQ multiplex PCR. The sample includes tens of thousands of clones, roughly four fifths of them seen just once. The unexposed donors gave CD4+ T cells in 2011-2018, prior to COVID-19. CD4+ T cells were isolated from the cells after more than 8 days of culture. Testing used SARS-CoV-2 S/N and four cold-coronavirus spikes on unexposed-donor CD4+ T cells, cells permitting. The CDR3 totals 16 residues. Germline V gene sequence: CDR1 LGHDT, CDR2 YNNKEL (reference sequence). The V and J ends lost 3 bases and 3 bases, in that order; junction bases with no gene match: 10.

The clonotype comes from a human donor in good health. The V and J genes are TRBV3-1 (or the pseudogene TRBV3-2) and TRBJ2-7, with 8 bases that match TRBD2. The sample consisted of CD4+ T cells from PBMCs, cultured in vitro. CDR3 nucleotide sequence: TGTGCCAGCAGCCAGGCGTGGGGCGGGAGGAGCTACGAGCAGTACTTC. Translating it yields CASSQAWGGRSYEQYF.